This TCR beta chain was sequenced for a study of T cell responses to AZD1222 COVID-19 vaccine (dated by TCRdb to the early 2020s). Context from the whole study: TCR sequencing covered over 230 trial participants: 200 to 220 given two doses of AZD1222 and 26 given two doses of MenACWY control vaccine. Trial participants were enrolled by age into 18-55, 56-69 and 70-plus year subgroups, with about 150, 27 and 61 TCR-sequenced participants respectively. Study-wide findings and limitations: Most participants were white British and females outnumbered males, and the authors suggested that clonal diversity may have been underestimated. Vaccine-associated CD4 TCRs spanned the whole spike protein, with dominant responses in regions 160-218 and 743-854. No day 14 peak-response samples were available, so repertoires were characterized only after the peak T cell response. The 56-69-year group was small, and its depth increase did not reach significance, likely because of low power. After two AZD1222 doses, both the breadth and the depth of spike-specific TCRs were significantly higher than at day 0 and than in MenACWY recipients. Reportedly, almost half of the unique spike-specific TCRs recognized epitopes lying outside the regions that are mutated in the B.1.351 and B.1.1.7 variants. Only six AZD1222 recipients were SARS-CoV-2 seropositive at baseline, limiting conclusions about previously exposed vaccinees.

A note on this clone: Its binding antigen is unknown. Base qualities were left out, and no much larger clone turns up one base away.

The time point label, read with the paper, signifies: about 28 days (+/-7) after the second vaccine dose. AZD1222 recipients given second doses at about 4 weeks or at about 12 weeks were pooled, since spike-specific TCR depth and breadth were not found to differ between the two schedules. Vaccinee samples were obtained from the UK trials COV001 and COV002, which included a single-blind randomized controlled phase 2/3 trial of AZD1222 (ChAdOx1 nCoV-19) in healthy adults. For TCRbeta chain sequencing, PBMC samples from trial participants were taken at day 0 and at day 28 after the second dose. The CDR3 regions of human TCRbeta chains were subjected to immunosequencing. The source study handled its data this way. TCRs in the repertoires were compared against a reference library of SARS-CoV-2-specific TCRs that had been generated with the MIRA antigen-specificity platform. Breadth was defined as the fraction of unique TCRs that were SARS-CoV-2-associated. Depth was defined as the fraction of total T cells that were SARS-CoV-2-associated. Using the MIRA data, each spike-specific TCR was assigned both to the spike region to which the TCR was reactive and to a CD4 or CD8 class. Log10-transformed breadth and depth values were compared by one-way ANOVA with Sidak's multiple comparisons tests. Not all clones reach the TCRdb copy of this immuneACCESS table, which keeps in-frame sequences only. Checked studies attribute under half of the gap to unresolved V genes and leave the rest unexplained. V and J calls and clone size follow that table, whereas D and trimming were derived from the DNA. The sample profile shows 150,000 or so clones; roughly 88% of them were found once. The ten largest account for 5% to 6.5% of the sample.

The CDR3, from cysteine to phenylalanine, totals 13 residues. CDR3 DNA only is kept here, 39 bases in frame from base 1. As encoded in the germline V gene (reference sequence), CDR1 is MNHEY while CDR2 is SMNVEV. The junction carries 12 bases between V and J, which are trimmed by 2 bases and 8 bases respectively. The V and J segments used are TRBV27 and TRBJ1-2; the D gene assignment is ambiguous. This TCR came from an adult who received the AZD1222 COVID-19 vaccine. The sample here was peripheral blood, taken 28 days after the second AZD1222 dose. The DNA reads TGTGCCAGCAGTTTAAGGACGTCCGGGGGCTACACCTTC. This codes for CASSLRTSGGYTF.